The 22 T cell receptor beta chains below were found in one sample sequenced in a study of blood T cell repertoires in COVID-19 (dated by TCRdb to 2018 to 2020). Library generation was performed with the immunoSEQ multiplex PCR assay. The immuneACCESS repertoire file appears here via TCRdb, limited to in-frame rearrangements. These files lack a portion of the clones; in checked studies, under half of the deficit traces to unresolved V genes, and the cause of the others is not known. This sample is represented by about 140,000 clones; about 86% of them were singletons. Clones ranked in the top ten supply under 9% of the sample. The sequenced material came from peripheral blood. The receptors shown here come from a woman aged 50 to 60 with active or convalescent COVID-19.

A few counts support this clone. The genes are TRBV27 and TRBJ2-3; tentatively, D is TRBD2 (5 bases). Germline V gene data show CDR1 as MNHEY and CDR2 as SMNVEV (reference sequence). This CDR3 has 13 residues. The ends were cut back, 6 bases at V and 4 bases at J, with 11 bases in the middle. CDR3 in amino acids: CASRDSGPDTQYF. CDR3 nucleotide sequence: TGTGCCAGCAGGGACTCGGGTCCAGATACGCAGTATTTT.

The J gene is TRBJ2-3, the V gene TRBV7-8; 7 bases align to TRBD2. The V and J ends lost 3 bases and 0 bases, in that order; junction bases with no gene match: 12. CDR3 length: 18 residues. Germline CDR1 and CDR2: SGHVS and FQNEAQ. The CDR3 here is CASSLGELAAPSTDTQYF. The CDR3 DNA is TGTGCCAGCAGCTTGGGGGAGCTAGCGGCACCAAGCACAGATACGCAGTATTTT.

This clone was detected only once. The V gene is TRBV3-1 (or the pseudogene TRBV3-2), the J gene TRBJ2-3; tentatively, D is TRBD2 (7 bases). Germline CDR1 LGHDT, CDR2 YNNKEL (reference sequence). The CDR3 is made up of 15 amino acids. The V and J ends lost 5 bases and 5 bases respectively, with 17 bases between them. The CDR3 region has the DNA TGTGCCAGCAGCTTCGGACTAGGGGGGGGAGATACGCAGTATTTT. Protein product: CASSFGLGGGDTQYF.

The chain has TRBV7-9 and TRBJ2-7; 8 bases map to TRBD2. Germline values: CDR1 SEHNR, CDR2 FQNEAQ (reference sequence). The CDR3 has 14 amino acids. With 3 bases clipped from V and 4 bases from J, the junction kept 5 bases outside the gene matches. The CDR3 DNA reads as TGTGCCAGCAGCTTCTCAGGCGGGAGGTACGAGCAGTACTTC. This gives the protein CASSFSGGRYEQYF.

The chain uses TRBV19 and TRBJ2-1, with 9 positions matching TRBD2. Germline CDR1 is LNHDA and CDR2 is SQIVND (reference sequence). V dropped 10 bases and J dropped 10; count of bases not matched to a gene: 14. This CDR3 is 14 amino acids long. The CDR3: CATQQVAGVGEQFF. CDR3 bases: TGTGCCACCCAACAGGTAGCGGGAGTGGGAGAGCAGTTCTTC.

This clone was recorded a few times. The chain combines TRBV9 with TRBJ2-1; D is uncertain. CDR1 SGDLS and CDR2 YYNGEE come from the germline V gene. Trimming shortened V by 0 bases and J by 5 bases, and 9 bases separated the two germline ends. This CDR3 has 14 residues. The CDR3 sequence: CASSVVSRNNEQFF. In nucleotides, the CDR3 is TGTGCCAGCAGCGTAGTTTCGAGGAACAATGAGCAGTTCTTC.

V and J are TRBV2 and TRBJ2-4; tentatively, D is TRBD2 (6 bases). This CDR3 region has 15 residues. Germline assignment: CDR1 SNHLY and CDR2 FYNNEI. V gave up 5 bases and J gave up 3 bases, with 14 bases separating them. CDR3 sequence: CASSPMEGFKNIQYF. CDR3 DNA sequence: TGTGCCAGCAGTCCTATGGAGGGTTTCAAAAACATTCAGTACTTC.

This clone was seen a few times. V gene TRBV28 combines with J gene TRBJ1-1, with 9 bases that match TRBD1. This CDR3 contains 17 residues. The V gene end was trimmed by 5 bases and the J gene end by 4 bases; junction bases not matched to a gene: 14. Per the germline V gene, CDR1 is MDHEN and CDR2 is SYDVKM. The CDR3 protein is CASSRGNRGRYSTEAFF. As DNA, the CDR3 is TGTGCCAGCAGTCGGGGTAACAGGGGGCGTTATAGCACTGAAGCTTTCTTT.

V is TRBV6-6 and J is TRBJ2-5, with 11 bases that match TRBD2. Losses at the gene ends were 6 bases for V and 2 bases for J; bases not matched to a gene: 8. This CDR3 has 16 residues. CDR1 and CDR2 from the germline V gene are MNHNY and SVGAGI (reference sequence). CDR3 amino acids: CASSPIAGGRQETQYF. The CDR3, as DNA: TGTGCCAGCAGCCCGATAGCGGGGGGGCGGCAAGAGACCCAGTACTTC.

This chain uses TRBV9 with TRBJ1-1, with no clear D. V was cut by 0 bases and J by 3 bases, with 9 bases left in between. The CDR3 contains 14 residues. Germline-derived CDR1 and CDR2 are SGDLS and YYNGEE. CDR3: CASSVGPEDTEAFF. The CDR3 DNA follows: TGTGCCAGCAGCGTAGGACCGGAGGACACTGAAGCTTTCTTT.

The genes are TRBV6-5 and TRBJ2-7, with D uncertain. Germline-derived CDR1 and CDR2 are MNHEY and SVGAGI. CDR3 size: 13 residues. The V end was cut by 0 bases, the J end by 7 bases, with 10 bases between. Here the CDR3 reads CASSYSAHGEQYF. DNA for the CDR3: TGTGCCAGCAGTTACTCGGCACATGGTGAGCAGTACTTC.

This clone is a singleton in its sample. Its ends do not fully match the called genes, so a read error is possible. The J gene is TRBJ2-3, the V gene TRBV7-9, with TRBD1 matching 7 bases. The CDR3 extends over 16 amino acids. Germline lookup yields CDR1 SEHNR and CDR2 FQNEAQ (reference sequence). The CDR3 DNA is TGTGCCAACAGCTCGCCGGGACAGACTTACACAGATACGCAGTATTTT. Protein: CANSSPGQTYTDTQYF.

The CDR3 nucleotides read TGTGCCTGGAGTGTACGGTCGCTAGAGACCCAGTACTTC. It is translated as CAWSVRSLETQYF. The V call is TRBV30, the J call TRBJ2-5; D not certain. Deletions cut 0 bases from V and 4 bases from J, with 9 bases between. The germline CDR1 and CDR2 sequences are GTSNPN and SVGIG (reference sequence). The CDR3 is 13 residues long.

This clone appeared once. V gene TRBV9 combines with J gene TRBJ2-3, with 7 positions matching TRBD2. Germline values: CDR1 SGDLS, CDR2 YYNGEE. J lost 4 bases, V lost 0 bases, and 8 bases had no gene match. The CDR3 runs 16 residues. The CDR3 bases are TGTGCCAGCAGCGTAGCCCAAGGCGGGAGCGCAGATACGCAGTATTTT. Amino acid sequence: CASSVAQGGSADTQYF.

This chain connects TRBV25-1 to TRBJ2-6; 9 bases agree with TRBD1. The CDR3 sequence is 17 residues long. The junction had 6 bases not matched to a gene; V was cut back by 6 bases and J by 0 bases. CDR1 and CDR2 (germline): MGHDK, SYGVNS. The CDR3 here is CASRGDRDGSGANVLTF. CDR3 sequence (DNA): TGTGCCAGCAGGGGGGACAGGGACGGCTCTGGGGCCAACGTCCTGACTTTC.

This sequence joins TRBV10-3 and TRBJ1-2; D not resolved. The CDR3 extends over 11 amino acids. The V and J ends lost 4 bases and 5 bases respectively, with 5 bases between them. From germline, CDR1 is ENHRY and CDR2 SYGVKD. The DNA for the CDR3 is TGTGCCATCAGTGGAACATATGGCTACACCTTC. Its protein is CAISGTYGYTF.

The chain recombines TRBV7-2 with TRBJ1-5; TRBD1 aligns across 8 bases. There are 13 residues in the CDR3. Germline V gene lookup returns CDR1 SGHTA and CDR2 FQGNSA. The junction had 6 bases not matched to a gene; V was cut back by 5 bases and J by 9 bases. The DNA of the CDR3 is TGTGCCAGCAGCACCCGACAGGGGTCGCCCCAGCATTTT. Its protein is CASSTRQGSPQHF.

This chain connects TRBV5-4 to TRBJ2-7, with 11 nucleotides matching TRBD1. CDR3 length: 16 amino acids. V shed 4 bases and J 4 bases; nucleotides not matched to a gene: 10. Germline V gene sequence: CDR1 SGHNT, CDR2 YYREEE (reference sequence). CDR3 loop: CASSGIGTGGLYEQYF. The CDR3, as DNA: TGTGCCAGCAGCGGAATTGGGACAGGGGGTCTTTACGAGCAGTACTTC.

The V gene is TRBV2, the J gene TRBJ2-1, with 9 bases identical to TRBD2. The CDR3 contains 14 residues. V shed 2 bases, J shed 7 bases, and the junction held 3 bases outside the gene matches. CDR1 SNHLY and CDR2 FYNNEI come from the germline V gene. The CDR3, as DNA: TGTGCCAGCAGTGAACAGCGGGGGGCAAATGAGCAGTTCTTC. Residues: CASSEQRGANEQFF.

CDR3 in DNA: TGTGCCAGCAGCGTAGACGACAGGGGGTATGGCTACACCTTC. Amino acids: CASSVDDRGYGYTF. The chain recombines TRBV9 with TRBJ1-2; TRBD1 agrees at 9 bases. CDR1 and CDR2 (germline): SGDLS, YYNGEE. This CDR3 comprises 14 residues. The trim removed 0 bases at V and 5 bases at J, leaving 2 bases unmatched.

V usage is TRBV4-1 and J usage is TRBJ1-1; a possible D gene is TRBD1 (6 bases). CDR1 and CDR2 from the germline V gene are MGHRA and YSYEKL. CDR3 length: 16 residues. Between the trimmed V and J ends, which lost 0 bases and 1 base, there was a span of 12 bases. The CDR3 reads CASSQDYSGQNTEAFF. DNA of the CDR3: TGCGCCAGCAGCCAAGATTATTCGGGACAGAACACTGAAGCTTTCTTT.

This sequence joins TRBV27 and TRBJ1-5, with D uncertain. Germline values: CDR1 MNHEY, CDR2 SMNVEV (reference sequence). The CDR3 has 14 residues. V was shortened by 4 bases and J by 2 bases, with 9 bases between the two germline ends. CDR3 sequence reads: CASSYGRGNQPQHF. The CDR3 coding sequence is TGTGCCAGCAGTTATGGGCGAGGCAATCAGCCCCAGCATTTT.